This passage covers 10 T cell receptor beta chains from one sample sequenced in a study of T cell changes during pregnancy in multiple sclerosis. Measured with immunoSEQ multiplex PCR; TCRdb has only the in-frame clones, and not every one. The top ten hold 13% of the sample, which has about 27,000 clones, around nine tenths seen once. The material sequenced was CD8+ T cells from peripheral blood mononuclear cells, taken in the first trimester of pregnancy. Source of these receptors: a female donor in good health, enrolled as a control in a pregnancy study.

This clone has a single count. The chain links TRBV4-1 to TRBJ1-2, with D hard to call. The CDR3 is 13 residues long. V was cut by 1 base and J by 6 bases, with 9 bases left in between. Germline V gives CDR1 MGHRA, CDR2 YSYEKL. CDR3 bases: TGCGCCAGCAGCCAAGGACTGAGCCATGGCTACACCTTC. It translates to CASSQGLSHGYTF.

This clone was counted ten times or more. The genes are TRBV6-1 and TRBJ2-3; TRBD2 matches 12 bases. The CDR3 is 15 residues long. CDR1 and CDR2 from the germline V gene are MNHNS and SASEGT. V lost 4 bases, J lost 3 bases, and 2 bases stayed unmatched. The DNA of the CDR3 is TGTGCCAGCAGTGTCACTAGCGGGGGGACAGATACGCAGTATTTT. This sequence encodes CASSVTSGGTDTQYF.

The chain carries TRBV11-2 and TRBJ2-3, with D perhaps TRBD2 (6 bases). Germline V gene sequence: CDR1 SGHAT, CDR2 FQNNGV. This CDR3 has 15 residues. The ends were cut back, 1 base at V and 5 bases at J, with 13 bases in the middle. The CDR3 region is CASSLVGREVDTQYF. The CDR3 DNA reads as TGTGCCAGCAGCTTAGTCGGCAGGGAGGTAGATACGCAGTATTTT.

This chain connects TRBV20-1 to TRBJ2-7; D unclear. Trimming took 2 bases from V and 3 from J, leaving 5 bases between them. This CDR3 spans 11 amino acids. The germline CDR1 and CDR2 sequences are DFQATT and SNEGSKA (reference sequence). The CDR3: CSARSSYEQYF. The DNA of the CDR3 is TGCAGTGCTAGATCTAGCTACGAGCAGTACTTC.

V and J are TRBV27 and TRBJ2-1; D not certain. CDR3 length equals 15 residues. Between the trimmed V and J ends, which lost 7 bases and 2 bases, there was a span of 15 bases. In germline, CDR1 is MNHEY, CDR2 SMNVEV (reference sequence). The CDR3 region is CASKVGFTTYNEQFF. Written as DNA, the CDR3 is TGTGCCAGCAAAGTCGGGTTTACTACCTACAATGAGCAGTTCTTC.

This clone was counted only a few times. V usage is TRBV7-6 and J usage is TRBJ2-5, with TRBD2 matching 7 bases. In germline, CDR1 is SGHVS, CDR2 FNYEAQ. This CDR3 is 11 amino acids long. Trimming removed 5 bases from V and 10 bases from J; junction bases left unmatched: 4. The CDR3 nucleotides are TGTGCCAGCAGCCCCAAGCGGGACCAGTACTTC. Its translation is CASSPKRDQYF.

The chain combines TRBV11-2 with TRBJ2-3, with D unclear. V was trimmed by 2 bases and J by 5 bases, leaving 11 bases between them. CDR1 is SGHAT, CDR2 FQNNGV, per germline. The length of the CDR3 is 14 residues. CDR3 sequence reads: CASSLTLIGDTQYF. Written as DNA, the CDR3 is TGTGCCAGCAGCTTAACGCTAATTGGAGATACGCAGTATTTT.

This clone has only one observation. The same CDR3 is also encoded by other DNA sequences in this sample. The V and J genes are TRBV11-2 and TRBJ2-5; 8 positions agree with TRBD2. Germline CDR1 SGHAT, CDR2 FQNNGV. This CDR3 is built from 15 residues. Trimming at V came to 2 bases and at J to 5 bases, leaving 7 bases not matched to a gene. For the CDR3, the DNA is TGTGCCAGCAGCTTATCCGGCGGGAGGAGGGAGACCCAGTACTTC. Translation: CASSLSGGRRETQYF.

A word on this clone: The germline gene is not matched at one end of the junction; a read error may be the cause. The chain carries TRBV5-1 and TRBJ1-4; no definite D call. Per the germline V gene, CDR1 is SGHRS and CDR2 is YFSETQ. The CDR3 is made up of 13 amino acids. The CDR3 sequence is CASSLNSKQTERF. Written as DNA, the CDR3 is TGCGCCAGCAGCTTGAACTCCAAGCAAACCGAACGATTT.

The CDR3 DNA sequence: TGTGCCAGCAGAAAAACAGGGGGCGTAAGCATTCAGTACTTC. Protein product: CASRKTGGVSIQYF. This sequence joins TRBV27 and TRBJ2-4; 9 nucleotides agree with TRBD1. CDR1 and CDR2 (germline): MNHEY, SMNVEV (reference sequence). Unmatched junction bases numbered 9, after V lost 6 bases and J lost 9 bases. CDR3 length: 14 amino acids.